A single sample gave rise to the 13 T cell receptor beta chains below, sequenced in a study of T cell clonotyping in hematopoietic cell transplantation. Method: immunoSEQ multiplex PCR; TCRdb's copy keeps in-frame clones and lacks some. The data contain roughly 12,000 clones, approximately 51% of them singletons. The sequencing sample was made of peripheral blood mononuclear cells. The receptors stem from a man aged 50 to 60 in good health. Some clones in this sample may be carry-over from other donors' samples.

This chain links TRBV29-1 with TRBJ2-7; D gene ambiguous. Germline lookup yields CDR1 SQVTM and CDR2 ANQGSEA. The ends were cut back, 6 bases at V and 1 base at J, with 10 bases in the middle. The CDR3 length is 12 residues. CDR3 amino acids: CSVTSSSYEQYF. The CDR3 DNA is TGCAGCGTGACGTCTTCTTCCTACGAGCAGTACTTC.

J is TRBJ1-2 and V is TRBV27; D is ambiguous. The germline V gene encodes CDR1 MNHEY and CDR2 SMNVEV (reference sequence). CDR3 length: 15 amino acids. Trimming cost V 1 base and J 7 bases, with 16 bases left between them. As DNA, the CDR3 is TGTGCCAGCAGTTTATACAGAGGAGACATAGGTGGCTACACCTTC. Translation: CASSLYRGDIGGYTF.

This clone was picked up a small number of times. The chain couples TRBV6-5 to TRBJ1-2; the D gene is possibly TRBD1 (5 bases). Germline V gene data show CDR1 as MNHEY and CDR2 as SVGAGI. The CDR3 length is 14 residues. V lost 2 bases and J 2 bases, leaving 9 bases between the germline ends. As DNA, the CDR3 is TGTGCCAGCAGTTACATGGCAGGGAACTATGGCTACACCTTC. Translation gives CASSYMAGNYGYTF.

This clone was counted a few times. In nucleotides, the CDR3 is TGCAGCGTCACTACAAGGGAGAACACTGAAGCTTTCTTT. It encodes CSVTTRENTEAFF. This rearrangement joins TRBV29-1 to TRBJ1-1; D unclear. CDR3 size: 13 residues. The V and J ends lost 6 bases and 1 base respectively, with 12 bases between them. Germline assignment: CDR1 SQVTM and CDR2 ANQGSEA.

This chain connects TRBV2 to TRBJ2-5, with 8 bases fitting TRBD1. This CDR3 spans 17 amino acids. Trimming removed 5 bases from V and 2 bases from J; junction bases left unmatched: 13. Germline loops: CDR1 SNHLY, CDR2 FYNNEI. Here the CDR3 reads CASSPTTGGFRQETQYF. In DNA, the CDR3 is TGTGCCAGCAGTCCTACTACAGGGGGGTTTCGTCAAGAGACCCAGTACTTC.

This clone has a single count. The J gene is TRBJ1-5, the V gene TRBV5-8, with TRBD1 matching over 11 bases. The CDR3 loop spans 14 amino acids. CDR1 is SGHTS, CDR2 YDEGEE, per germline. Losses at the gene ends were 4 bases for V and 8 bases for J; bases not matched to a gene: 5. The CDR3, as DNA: TGTGCCAGCAGCCCCGGGACAGGGGGAGAGCCCCAGCATTTT. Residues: CASSPGTGGEPQHF.

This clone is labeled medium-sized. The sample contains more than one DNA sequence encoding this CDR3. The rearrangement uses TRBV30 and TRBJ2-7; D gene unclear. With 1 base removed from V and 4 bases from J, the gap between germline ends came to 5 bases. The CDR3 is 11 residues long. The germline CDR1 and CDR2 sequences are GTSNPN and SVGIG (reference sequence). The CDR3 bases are TGTGCCTGGAGTGGTCAATACGAGCAGTACTTC. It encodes CAWSGQYEQYF.

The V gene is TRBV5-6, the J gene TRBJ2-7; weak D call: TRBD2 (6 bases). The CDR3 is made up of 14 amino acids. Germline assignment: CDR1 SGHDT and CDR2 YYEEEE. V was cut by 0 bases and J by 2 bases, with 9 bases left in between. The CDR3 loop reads CASSLGGDTYEQYF. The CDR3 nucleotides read TGTGCCAGCAGCTTGGGCGGGGATACCTACGAGCAGTACTTC.

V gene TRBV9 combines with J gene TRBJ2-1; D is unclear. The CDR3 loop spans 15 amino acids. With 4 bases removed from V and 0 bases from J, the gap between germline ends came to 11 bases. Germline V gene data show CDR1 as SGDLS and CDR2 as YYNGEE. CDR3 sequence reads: CASSIQANSYNEQFF. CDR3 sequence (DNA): TGTGCCAGCAGCATTCAAGCAAACTCCTACAATGAGCAGTTCTTC.

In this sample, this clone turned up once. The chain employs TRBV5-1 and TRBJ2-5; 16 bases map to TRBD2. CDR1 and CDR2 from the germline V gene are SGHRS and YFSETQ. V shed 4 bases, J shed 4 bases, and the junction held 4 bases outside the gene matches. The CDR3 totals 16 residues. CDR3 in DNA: TGCGCCAGCAGCCCGGGACTAGCGGGAGGGCGAGAGACCCAGTACTTC. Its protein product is CASSPGLAGGRETQYF.

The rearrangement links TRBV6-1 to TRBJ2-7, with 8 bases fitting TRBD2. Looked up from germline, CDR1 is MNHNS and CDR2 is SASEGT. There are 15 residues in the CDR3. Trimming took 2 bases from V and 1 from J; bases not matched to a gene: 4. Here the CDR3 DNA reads TGTGCCAGCAGTGAAAAGCCTAGCGGGTCCTACGAGCAGTACTTC. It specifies CASSEKPSGSYEQYF.

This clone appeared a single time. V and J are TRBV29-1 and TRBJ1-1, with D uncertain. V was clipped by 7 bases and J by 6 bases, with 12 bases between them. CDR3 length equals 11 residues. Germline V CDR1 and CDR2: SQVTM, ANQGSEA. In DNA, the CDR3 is TGCAGCGGCCAGTGGGTGGCTGAAGCTTTCTTT. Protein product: CSGQWVAEAFF.

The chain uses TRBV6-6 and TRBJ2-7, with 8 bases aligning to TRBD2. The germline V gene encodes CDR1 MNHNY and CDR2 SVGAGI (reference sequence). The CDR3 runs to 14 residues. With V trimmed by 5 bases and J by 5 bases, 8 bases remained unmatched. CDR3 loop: CASSPGTRLNEQYF. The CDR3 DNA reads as TGTGCCAGCAGTCCCGGGACTAGACTCAACGAGCAGTACTTC.